These T cell receptor beta chains were read from a single sample in a study of T cell repertoires in cytomegalovirus infection. TCRdb reprocessed the reads via MiXCR and lists one record per CDR3 protein. Here the sample spans roughly 200,000 distinct CDR3 sequences, approximately 18% being singletons. The source material was CD8+ T cells from PBMCs. Every receptor here comes from a human donor in good health (CMV status not recorded). Some clones in this sample may be carry-over from other donors' samples. Both conserved end residues are part of each CDR3. The order of the fields is J gene, V gene, CDR3 protein.

>TRBJ2-1|TRBV7-6
CASSLESGYREQFF
>TRBJ2-1|TRBV27
CASSLGGPSYNEQFF
>TRBJ2-2|TRBV19
CASSSRDRVSGELFF
>TRBJ2-6|TRBV10-3
CAISERILSGANVLTF
>TRBJ2-1|TRBV12-3/TRBV12-4
CATTWRTGHTRTYNEQFF
>TRBJ2-7|TRBV19
CASKNSASSYEQYF
>TRBJ1-6|TRBV7-2
CASSLWSSALHF
>TRBJ1-1|TRBV7-2
CASSFRDTGEAFF
>TRBJ2-2|TRBV4-1
CASSQRRGELDTGELFF
>TRBJ2-1|TRBV29-1
CSARTSGGYKNEQFF
>TRBJ2-5|TRBV3-1
CASSDTGMETQYF
>TRBJ2-7|TRBV29-1
CSVVELQGQGIEQYF
>TRBJ2-7|TRBV12-3/TRBV12-4
CASSFWSGGDPTKQYF
>TRBJ1-1|TRBV7-9
CASSSSSWTRVMAEAFF
>TRBJ2-1|TRBV7-2
CASLIGYNEQFF
>TRBJ2-7|TRBV5-6
CASSWKYDEQYF
>TRBJ2-2|TRBV7-2
CAIPGRDRHTGELFF
>TRBJ1-1|TRBV20-1
CSARDYRMSTEAFF
>TRBJ2-1|TRBV5-4
CASSQGLAGVEQFF
>TRBJ2-7|TRBV10-3
CAISEQGSPSYEQYF
>TRBJ1-2|TRBV7-2
CASSYRTGYGYTF
>TRBJ1-5|TRBV28
CASSFLPTGVSNQPQHF
>TRBJ1-4|TRBV7-6
CASSLNSAHTNEKLFF
>TRBJ1-2|TRBV7-2
CASRAKGNYGYTF
>TRBJ2-5|TRBV7-9
CASSPGQRETQYF
>TRBJ2-7|TRBV7-6
CASSLVLGEEQYF
>TRBJ1-1|TRBV6-8
CASSSPGTEDTEAFF
>TRBJ2-6|TRBV7-8
CASSLETGVGSGANVLTF
>TRBJ2-7|TRBV7-2
CASTPSGYYEQYF
>TRBJ2-7|TRBV12-3/TRBV12-4
CASSLSPWEQYF
>TRBJ2-1|TRBV4-2
CASSQDPGREAYNEQFF
>TRBJ2-2|TRBV4-1
CASSQVSGGFTGELFF
>TRBJ2-7|TRBV7-9
CASSLGTESEQYF
>TRBJ2-1|TRBV14
CASSSERMDEQFF
>TRBJ2-3|TRBV7-2
CASSSLYSTDTQYF
>TRBJ2-7|TRBV6-2/TRBV6-3
CASSSPGGPWEQYF
>TRBJ1-2|TRBV4-1
CASSQDITDGYTF
>TRBJ2-1|TRBV6-6
CASSYANNEQFF
>TRBJ2-7|TRBV7-2
CASTWTDEYEQYF
>TRBJ2-1|TRBV28
CASSLWRESYNEQFF
>TRBJ1-1|TRBV7-3
CASSLVRELTEAFF
>TRBJ2-7|TRBV28
CASSFHGGTYEQYF
>TRBJ1-1|TRBV10-3
CAIRVGGTEAFF
>TRBJ1-1|TRBV4-1
CASSQDSALEAFF
>TRBJ2-5|TRBV29-1
CSVQGFQETQYF
>TRBJ2-1|TRBV2
CASPRPPGLGDNEQFF
>TRBJ2-7|TRBV4-3
CASSQELTNYEQYF